These 3 T cell receptor beta chains came from one sample sequenced in a study of post-analysis software for immune sequencing data. Points from the study as a whole: Patients showed TRBV5-6, TRBV5-1 and TRBV20-1 among roughly 5 TRBV segments more frequent than in controls.

Carried by the TCR beta cDNA libraries were unique molecular identifiers. Via MiXCR, TCRdb re-called the PCR reads, giving one row per CDR3 protein. This sample has more than 500,000 distinct CDR3 sequences, with around 36% found just once. What these receptors recognize is not known. The sequenced sample consisted of blood. The receptors derive from a girl between 2 and 17 years old with multiple sclerosis.

In this sample, this clonotype turned up many times. The rearrangement joins TRBV2 to TRBJ2-5; a possible D gene is TRBD1 (6 bases). The CDR3 covers 13 residues. V lost 9 bases and J lost 5, with 16 bases in between. Germline V gene lookup returns CDR1 SNHLY and CDR2 FYNNEI. In nucleotides, the CDR3 is TGTGCCAGAGATGCCGGGACACGGGAGACCCAGTACTTC. Its translation: CARDAGTRETQYF. Filled out from reference TRBV2 and TRBJ2-5, the complete variable domain reads EPEVTQTPSHQVTQMGQEVILRCVPISNHLYFYWYRQILGQKVEFLVSFYNNEISEKSEIFDDQFSVERPDGSNFTLKIRSTKLEDSAMYFCARDAGTRETQYFGPGTRLLVL.

This clonotype was seen many times. V usage is TRBV11-2 and J usage is TRBJ1-2; 7 nucleotides line up with TRBD1. Per the germline V gene, CDR1 is SGHAT and CDR2 is FQNNGV. The V gene end was trimmed by 5 bases and the J gene end by 3 bases; junction bases not matched to a gene: 6. The CDR3 covers 14 residues. The CDR3 region is CASSPTGTDYGYTF. The DNA for the CDR3 is TGTGCCAGCAGCCCAACCGGGACAGACTATGGCTACACCTTC.

This clonotype was seen more than once but under ten times. The chain has TRBV7-8 and TRBJ2-7; D is possibly TRBD2 (6 bases). Germline V gene data show CDR1 as SGHVS and CDR2 as FQNEAQ. Trimming pared 5 bases from V and 3 bases from J, leaving 20 bases between. This CDR3 comprises 16 residues. CDR3 coding DNA: TGTGCCAGCAGCCCCTTGGTCCAAATGGGAGGCTACGAGCAGTACTTC. This translates into CASSPLVQMGGYEQYF.